This record looks at one T cell receptor beta chain sequence and its context. Its cognate antigen is unknown. The data were taken from a study of T cell responses to AZD1222 COVID-19 vaccine. Regarding the study as a whole: Repertoire sampling happened only post peak T cell response. Only five or six individuals given AZD1222 were seropositive at baseline.

Per germline, CDR1 MNHEY and CDR2 SVGAGI. The CDR3 spans 16 residues. V lost 2 bases, J lost 2 bases, and 13 bases lay in between. Using immunoSEQ multiplex PCR, the repertoire was profiled, and TCRdb retains in-frame clones only, with some absent. The sample yields about 110,000 clones, roughly 89% seen once. V gene TRBV6-5 combines with J gene TRBJ1-5, with a tentative D call TRBD1 (5 bases). This sample comprised peripheral blood, obtained on day 0 of MenACWY control vaccination. The clonotype originates from an adult in good health. The CDR3 spells CASSYKGGVGNQPQHF. As DNA, the CDR3 is TGTGCCAGCAGTTACAAGGGAGGGGTAGGCAATCAGCCCCAGCATTTT.